One sample yielded the 2 T cell receptor beta chains listed below, sequenced in a study of control samples from healthy donors and cancer patients. Assay: immunoSEQ multiplex PCR; the TCRdb copy retains only in-frame clones and omits some. This sample has approximately 100,000 clones, with 82% found just once. Sequenced sample: blood. These receptors all come from a man between 60 and 75 years old in good health.

This chain joins TRBV2 and TRBJ1-6, with D maybe TRBD1 (5 bases). CDR1 is SNHLY, CDR2 FYNNEI, per germline. The ends were cut back, 7 bases at V and 3 bases at J, with 13 bases in the middle. This CDR3 contains 15 residues. Written as DNA, the CDR3 is TGTGCCAGCACGTCGGGGGACCACTATAATTCACCCCTCCACTTT. Translating it yields CASTSGDHYNSPLHF.

The chain couples TRBV7-9 to TRBJ2-5; D unresolved. The CDR3 covers 14 residues. Germline loops: CDR1 SEHNR, CDR2 FQNEAQ (reference sequence). Trimming removed 6 bases from V and 5 bases from J, with 16 bases in between. The CDR3 is CASRTFSTDETQYF. In DNA, the CDR3 is TGTGCCAGCAGGACTTTTTCCACCGACGAGACCCAGTACTTC.